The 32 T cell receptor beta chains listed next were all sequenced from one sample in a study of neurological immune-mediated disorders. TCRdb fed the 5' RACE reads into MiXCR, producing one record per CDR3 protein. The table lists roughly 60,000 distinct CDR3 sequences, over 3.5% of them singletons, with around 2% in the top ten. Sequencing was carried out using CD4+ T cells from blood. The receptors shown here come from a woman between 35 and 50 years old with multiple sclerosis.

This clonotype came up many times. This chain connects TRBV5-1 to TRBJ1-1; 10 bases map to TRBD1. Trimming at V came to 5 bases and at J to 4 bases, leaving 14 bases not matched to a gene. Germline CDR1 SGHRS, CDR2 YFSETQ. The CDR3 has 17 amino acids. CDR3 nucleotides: TGCGCCAGCAGTTCTGACAGGGGGCGACTCCGCGGCACTGAAGCTTTCTTT. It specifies CASSSDRGRLRGTEAFF. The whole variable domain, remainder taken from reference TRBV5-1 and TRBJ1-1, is KAGVTQTPRYLIKTRGQQVTLSCSPISGHRSVSWYQQTPGQGLQFLFEYFSETQRNKGNFPGRFSGRQFSNSRSEMNVSTLELGDSALYLCASSSDRGRLRGTEAFFGQGTRLTVV.

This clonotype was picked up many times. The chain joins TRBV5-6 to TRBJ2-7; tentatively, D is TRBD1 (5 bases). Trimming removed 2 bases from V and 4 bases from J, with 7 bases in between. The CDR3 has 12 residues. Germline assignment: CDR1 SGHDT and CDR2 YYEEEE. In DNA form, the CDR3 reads TGTGCCAGCAGCTTACGACAGTACGAGCAGTACTTC. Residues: CASSLRQYEQYF.

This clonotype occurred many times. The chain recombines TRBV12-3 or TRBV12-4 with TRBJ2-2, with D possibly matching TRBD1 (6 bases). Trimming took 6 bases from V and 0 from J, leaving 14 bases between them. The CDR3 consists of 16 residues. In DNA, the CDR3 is TGTGCCAGCAGCTCCTCAGGGGTGGCGAACACCGGGGAGCTGTTTTTT. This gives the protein CASSSSGVANTGELFF.

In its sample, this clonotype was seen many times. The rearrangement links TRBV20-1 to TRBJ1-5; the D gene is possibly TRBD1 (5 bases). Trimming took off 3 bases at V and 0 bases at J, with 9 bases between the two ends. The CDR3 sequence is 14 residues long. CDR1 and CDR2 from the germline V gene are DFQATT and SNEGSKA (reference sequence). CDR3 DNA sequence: TGCAGTGCTAGCGACAGCCTTAGCAATCAGCCCCAGCATTTT. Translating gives CSASDSLSNQPQHF.

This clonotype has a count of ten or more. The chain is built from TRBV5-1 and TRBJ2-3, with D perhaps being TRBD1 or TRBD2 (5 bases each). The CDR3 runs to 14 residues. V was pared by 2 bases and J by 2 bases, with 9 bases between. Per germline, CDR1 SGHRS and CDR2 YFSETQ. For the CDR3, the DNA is TGCGCCAGCAGCTTAGCAGGGACCACAGATACGCAGTATTTT. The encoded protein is CASSLAGTTDTQYF.

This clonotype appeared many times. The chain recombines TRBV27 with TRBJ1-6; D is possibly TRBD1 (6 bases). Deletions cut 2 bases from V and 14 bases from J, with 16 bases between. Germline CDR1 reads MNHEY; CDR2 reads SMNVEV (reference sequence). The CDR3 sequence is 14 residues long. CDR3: CASSLSSRQVTLHF. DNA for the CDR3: TGTGCCAGCAGTTTAAGCTCCCGACAGGTGACCCTCCACTTT.

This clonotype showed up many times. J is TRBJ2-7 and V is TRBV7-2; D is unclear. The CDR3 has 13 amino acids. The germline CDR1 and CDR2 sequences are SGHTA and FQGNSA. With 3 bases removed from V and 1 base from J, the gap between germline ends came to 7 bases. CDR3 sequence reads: CASSFDGSYEQYF. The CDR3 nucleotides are TGTGCCAGCAGCTTTGACGGATCCTACGAGCAGTACTTC.

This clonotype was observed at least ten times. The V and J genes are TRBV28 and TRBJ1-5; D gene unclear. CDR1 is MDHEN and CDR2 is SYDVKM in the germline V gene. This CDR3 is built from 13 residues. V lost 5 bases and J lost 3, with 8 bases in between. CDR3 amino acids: CASSRWNNQPQHF. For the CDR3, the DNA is TGTGCCAGCAGTCGCTGGAACAATCAGCCCCAGCATTTT.

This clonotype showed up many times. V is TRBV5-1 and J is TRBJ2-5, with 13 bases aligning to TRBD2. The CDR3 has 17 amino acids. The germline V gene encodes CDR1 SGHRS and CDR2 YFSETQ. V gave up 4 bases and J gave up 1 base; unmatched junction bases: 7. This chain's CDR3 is CASSPLLAGGSQETQYF. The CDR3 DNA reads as TGCGCCAGCAGCCCACTACTAGCGGGGGGGTCCCAAGAGACCCAGTACTTC.

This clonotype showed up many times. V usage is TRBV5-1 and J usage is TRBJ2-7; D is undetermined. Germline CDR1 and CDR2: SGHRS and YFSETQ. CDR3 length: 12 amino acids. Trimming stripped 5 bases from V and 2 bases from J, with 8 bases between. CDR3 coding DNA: TGCGCCAGCAGACAGTCAACCTACGAGCAGTACTTC. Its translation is CASRQSTYEQYF.

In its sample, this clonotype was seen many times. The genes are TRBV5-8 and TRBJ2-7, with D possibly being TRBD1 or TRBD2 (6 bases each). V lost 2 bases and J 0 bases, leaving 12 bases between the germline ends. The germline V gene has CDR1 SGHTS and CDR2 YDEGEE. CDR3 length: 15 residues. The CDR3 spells CASSFSGANSYEQYF. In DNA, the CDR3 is TGTGCCAGCAGCTTTTCGGGGGCGAACTCCTACGAGCAGTACTTC.

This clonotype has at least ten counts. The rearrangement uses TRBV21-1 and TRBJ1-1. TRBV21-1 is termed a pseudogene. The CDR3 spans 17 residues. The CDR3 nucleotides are TGTGCCAGCACCGGGGCTCCTGGAGGGGGAAAGAACACTGAAGCTTTCTTT. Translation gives CASTGAPGGGKNTEAFF.

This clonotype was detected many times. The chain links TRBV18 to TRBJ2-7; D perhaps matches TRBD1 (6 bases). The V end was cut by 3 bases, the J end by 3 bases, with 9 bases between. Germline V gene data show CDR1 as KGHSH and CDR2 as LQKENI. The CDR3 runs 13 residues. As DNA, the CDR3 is TGTGCCAGCTCACCGGGACACAACTACGAGCAGTACTTC. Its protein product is CASSPGHNYEQYF.

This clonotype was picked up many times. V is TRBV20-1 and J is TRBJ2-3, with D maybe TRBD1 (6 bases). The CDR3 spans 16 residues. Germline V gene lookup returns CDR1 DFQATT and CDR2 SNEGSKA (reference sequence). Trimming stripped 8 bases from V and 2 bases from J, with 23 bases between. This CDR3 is CSSPGPQGPFTDTQYF. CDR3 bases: TGCAGTTCACCTGGGCCACAGGGCCCTTTCACAGATACGCAGTATTTT.

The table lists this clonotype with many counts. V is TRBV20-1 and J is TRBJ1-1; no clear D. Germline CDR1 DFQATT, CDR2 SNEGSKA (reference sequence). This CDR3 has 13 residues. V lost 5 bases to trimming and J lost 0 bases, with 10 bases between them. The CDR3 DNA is TGCAGTGCTTTAGGTGCGGTGAACACTGAAGCTTTCTTT. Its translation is CSALGAVNTEAFF.

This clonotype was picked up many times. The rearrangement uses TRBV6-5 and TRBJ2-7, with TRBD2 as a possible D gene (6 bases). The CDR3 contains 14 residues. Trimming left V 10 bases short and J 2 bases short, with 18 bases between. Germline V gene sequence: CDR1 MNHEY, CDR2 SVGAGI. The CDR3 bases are TGTGCCACCCGGGAGTCGGTATTGCCCTACGAGCAGTACTTC. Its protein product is CATRESVLPYEQYF.

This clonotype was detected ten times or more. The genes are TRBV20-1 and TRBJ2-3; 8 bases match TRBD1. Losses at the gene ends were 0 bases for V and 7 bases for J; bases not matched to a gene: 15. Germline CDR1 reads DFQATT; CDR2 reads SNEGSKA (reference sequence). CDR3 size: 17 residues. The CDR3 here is CSARDARTGKYINTQYF. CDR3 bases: TGCAGTGCTAGAGATGCCCGGACAGGGAAGTATATCAATACGCAGTATTTT.

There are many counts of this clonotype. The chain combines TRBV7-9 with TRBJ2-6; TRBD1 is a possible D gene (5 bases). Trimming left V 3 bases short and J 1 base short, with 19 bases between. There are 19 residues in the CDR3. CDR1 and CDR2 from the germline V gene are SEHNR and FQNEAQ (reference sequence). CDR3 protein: CASSFRRRQGESGANVLTF. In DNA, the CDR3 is TGTGCCAGCAGCTTTAGGCGACGTCAAGGGGAATCTGGGGCCAACGTCCTGACTTTC.

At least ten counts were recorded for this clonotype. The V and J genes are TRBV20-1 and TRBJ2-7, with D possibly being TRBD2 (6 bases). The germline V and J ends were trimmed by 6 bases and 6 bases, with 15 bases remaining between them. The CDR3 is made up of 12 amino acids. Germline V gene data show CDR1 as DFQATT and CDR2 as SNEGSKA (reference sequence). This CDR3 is CSATGAGREQYF. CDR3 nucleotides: TGCAGTGCCACCGGTGCGGGGCGCGAGCAGTACTTC.

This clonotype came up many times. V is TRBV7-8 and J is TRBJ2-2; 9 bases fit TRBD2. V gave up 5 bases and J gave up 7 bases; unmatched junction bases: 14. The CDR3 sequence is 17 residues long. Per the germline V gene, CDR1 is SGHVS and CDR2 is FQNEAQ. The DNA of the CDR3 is TGTGCCAGCAGCCCACGGACGCAACTAGCGGGCCACGGGGAGCTGTTTTTT. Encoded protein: CASSPRTQLAGHGELFF.

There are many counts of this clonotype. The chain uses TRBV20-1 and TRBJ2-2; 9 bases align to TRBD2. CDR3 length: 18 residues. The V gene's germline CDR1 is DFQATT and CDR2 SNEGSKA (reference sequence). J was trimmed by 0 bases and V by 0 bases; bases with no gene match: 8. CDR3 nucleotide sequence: TGCAGTGCTAGAGATCTCCAGCGGGGGGCCTCGAACACCGGGGAGCTGTTTTTT. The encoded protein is CSARDLQRGASNTGELFF.

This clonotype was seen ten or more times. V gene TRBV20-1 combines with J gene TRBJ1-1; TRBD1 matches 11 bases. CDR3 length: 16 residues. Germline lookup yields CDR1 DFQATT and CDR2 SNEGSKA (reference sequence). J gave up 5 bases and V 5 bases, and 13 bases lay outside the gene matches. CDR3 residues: CSAPGRTGGRGTEAFF. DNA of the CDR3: TGCAGTGCTCCGGGACGGACAGGGGGCCGAGGAACTGAAGCTTTCTTT.

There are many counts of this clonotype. For the CDR3, the DNA is TGTGCCAGCAGCCGGGGACTGGGGAATTCACCCCTCCACTTT. Encoded protein: CASSRGLGNSPLHF. The chain employs TRBV6-5 and TRBJ1-6; tentatively, D is TRBD1 (5 bases). The CDR3 covers 14 residues. The V gene's germline CDR1 is MNHEY and CDR2 SVGAGI. V dropped 6 bases and J dropped 7 bases, with 13 bases sitting between them.

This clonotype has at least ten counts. The CDR3 spells CASSETGPGLTEAFF. The CDR3 DNA reads TGTGCCAGCTCAGAGACAGGGCCTGGACTCACTGAAGCTTTCTTT. This chain links TRBV18 with TRBJ1-1, with 7 bases fitting TRBD1. V lost 5 bases and J lost 4; bases outside the gene matches: 10. The germline V gene has CDR1 KGHSH and CDR2 LQKENI. The CDR3 runs to 15 residues.

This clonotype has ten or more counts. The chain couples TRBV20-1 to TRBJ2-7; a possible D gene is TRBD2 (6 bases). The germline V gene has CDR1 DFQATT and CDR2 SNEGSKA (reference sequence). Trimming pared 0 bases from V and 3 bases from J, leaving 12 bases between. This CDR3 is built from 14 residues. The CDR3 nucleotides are TGCAGTGCTAGAGATCGGCGGGGTTTCTACGAGCAGTACTTC. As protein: CSARDRRGFYEQYF.

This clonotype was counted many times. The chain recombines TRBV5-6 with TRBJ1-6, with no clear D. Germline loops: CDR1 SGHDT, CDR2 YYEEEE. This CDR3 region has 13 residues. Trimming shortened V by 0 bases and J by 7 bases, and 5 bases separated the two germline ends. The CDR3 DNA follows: TGTGCCAGCAGCTTGGAACAGAATTCACCCCTCCACTTT. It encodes CASSLEQNSPLHF.

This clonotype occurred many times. In DNA, the CDR3 is TGTGCCAGCAGGACGACCTCTTTGAATGAGCAGTTCTTC. Its protein is CASRTTSLNEQFF. The V and J genes are TRBV12-3 or TRBV12-4 and TRBJ2-1; D uncertain. The CDR3 consists of 13 residues. Deletions cut 6 bases from V and 7 bases from J, with 13 bases between.

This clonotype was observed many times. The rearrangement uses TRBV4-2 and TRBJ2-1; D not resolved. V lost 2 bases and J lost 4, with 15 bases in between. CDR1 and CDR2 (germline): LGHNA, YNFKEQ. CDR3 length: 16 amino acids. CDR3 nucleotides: TGTGCCAGCAGCCAACCCGACCTCTCGCGATACAATGAGCAGTTCTTC. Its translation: CASSQPDLSRYNEQFF.

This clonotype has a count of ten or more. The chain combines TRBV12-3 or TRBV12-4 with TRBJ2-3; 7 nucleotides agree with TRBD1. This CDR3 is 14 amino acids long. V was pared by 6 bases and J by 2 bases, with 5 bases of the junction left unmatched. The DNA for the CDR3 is TGTGCCAGCAGCCAGACAGGGTCCACAGATACGCAGTATTTT. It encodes CASSQTGSTDTQYF.

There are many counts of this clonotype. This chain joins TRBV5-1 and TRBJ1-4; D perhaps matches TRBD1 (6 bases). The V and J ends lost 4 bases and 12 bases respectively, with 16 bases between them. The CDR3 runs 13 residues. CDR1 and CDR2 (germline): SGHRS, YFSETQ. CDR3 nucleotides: TGCGCCAGCAGCACCCGGGACACCTCCGAACTGTTTTTT. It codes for CASSTRDTSELFF.

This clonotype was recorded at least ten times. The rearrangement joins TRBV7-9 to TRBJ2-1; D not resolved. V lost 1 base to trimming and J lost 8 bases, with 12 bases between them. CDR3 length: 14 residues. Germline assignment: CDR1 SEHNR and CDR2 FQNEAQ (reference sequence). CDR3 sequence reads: CASSLVGGIDEQFF. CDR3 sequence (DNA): TGTGCCAGCAGCTTAGTTGGCGGAATAGATGAGCAGTTCTTC.

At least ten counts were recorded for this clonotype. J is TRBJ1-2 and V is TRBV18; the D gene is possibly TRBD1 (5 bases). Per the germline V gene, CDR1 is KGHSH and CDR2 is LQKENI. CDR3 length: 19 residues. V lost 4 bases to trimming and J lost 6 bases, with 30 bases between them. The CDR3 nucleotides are TGTGCCAGCTCACGAATTTTGGGTATTGAGACCGGGACGGACGATGGCTACACCTTC. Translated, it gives CASSRILGIETGTDDGYTF. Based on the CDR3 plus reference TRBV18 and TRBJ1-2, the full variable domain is NAGVMQNPRHLVRRRGQEARLRCSPMKGHSHVYWYRQLPEEGLKFMVYLQKENIIDESGMPKERFSAEFPKEGPSILRIQQVVRGDSAAYFCASSRILGIETGTDDGYTFGSGTRLTVV.